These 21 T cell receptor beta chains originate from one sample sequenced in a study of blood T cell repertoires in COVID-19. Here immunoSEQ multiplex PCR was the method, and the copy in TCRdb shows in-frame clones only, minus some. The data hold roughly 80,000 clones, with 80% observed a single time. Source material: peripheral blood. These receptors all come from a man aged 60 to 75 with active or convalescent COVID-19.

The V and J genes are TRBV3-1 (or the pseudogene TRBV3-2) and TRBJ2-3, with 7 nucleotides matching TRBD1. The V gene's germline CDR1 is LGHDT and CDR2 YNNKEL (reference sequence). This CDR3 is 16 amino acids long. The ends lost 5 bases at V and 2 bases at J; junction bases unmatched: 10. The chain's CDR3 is CASSRYEGASTDTQYF. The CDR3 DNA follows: TGTGCCAGCAGCAGGTACGAGGGGGCTTCCACAGATACGCAGTATTTT.

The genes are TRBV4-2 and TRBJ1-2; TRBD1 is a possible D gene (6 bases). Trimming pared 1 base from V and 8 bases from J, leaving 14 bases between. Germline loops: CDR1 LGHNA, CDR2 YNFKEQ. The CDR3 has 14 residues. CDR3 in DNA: TGTGCCAGCAGCCAAGGCTCGACAGGTGACGGCTACACCTTC. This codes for CASSQGSTGDGYTF.

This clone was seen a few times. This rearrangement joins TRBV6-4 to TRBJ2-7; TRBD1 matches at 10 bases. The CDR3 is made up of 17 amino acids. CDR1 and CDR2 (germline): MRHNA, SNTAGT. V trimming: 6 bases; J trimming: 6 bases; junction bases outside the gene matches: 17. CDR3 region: CASRTPGQGFPVPEQYF. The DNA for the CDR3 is TGTGCCAGCAGAACCCCGGGACAGGGGTTCCCTGTACCCGAGCAGTACTTC.

In nucleotides, the CDR3 is TGTGCCAGTCGGGACAGCGCCTACGAGCAGTACTTC. Protein sequence: CASRDSAYEQYF. V and J are TRBV2 and TRBJ2-7, with 7 nucleotides matching TRBD1. Germline-derived CDR1 and CDR2 are SNHLY and FYNNEI. The CDR3 spans 12 residues. V was pared by 9 bases and J by 2 bases, with 4 bases of the junction left unmatched.

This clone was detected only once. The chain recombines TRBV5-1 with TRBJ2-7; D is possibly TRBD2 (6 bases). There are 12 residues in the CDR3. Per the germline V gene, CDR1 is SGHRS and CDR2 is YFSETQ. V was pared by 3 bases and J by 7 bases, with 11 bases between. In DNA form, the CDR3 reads TGCGCCAGCAGCTGGGACTTCGCGGAGCAGTACTTC. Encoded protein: CASSWDFAEQYF.

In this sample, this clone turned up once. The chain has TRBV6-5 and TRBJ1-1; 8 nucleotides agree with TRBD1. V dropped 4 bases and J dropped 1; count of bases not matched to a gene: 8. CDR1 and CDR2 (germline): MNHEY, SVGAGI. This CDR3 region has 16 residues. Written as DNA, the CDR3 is TGTGCCAGCAGTTCGGACAGGGTAAGGGAGAACACTGAAGCTTTCTTT. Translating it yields CASSSDRVRENTEAFF.

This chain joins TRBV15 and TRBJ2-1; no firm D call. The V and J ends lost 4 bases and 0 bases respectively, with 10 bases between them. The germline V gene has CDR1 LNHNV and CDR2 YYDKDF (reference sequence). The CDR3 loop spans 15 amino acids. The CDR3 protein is CATSMTSSSYNEQFF. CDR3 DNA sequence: TGTGCCACCAGCATGACATCAAGCTCCTACAATGAGCAGTTCTTC.

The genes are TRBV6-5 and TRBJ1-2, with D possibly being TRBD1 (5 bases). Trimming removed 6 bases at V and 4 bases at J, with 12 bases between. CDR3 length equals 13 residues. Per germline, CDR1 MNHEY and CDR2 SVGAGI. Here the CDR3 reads CASRSTGTYGYTF. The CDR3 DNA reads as TGTGCCAGCAGGTCTACAGGAACCTATGGCTACACCTTC.

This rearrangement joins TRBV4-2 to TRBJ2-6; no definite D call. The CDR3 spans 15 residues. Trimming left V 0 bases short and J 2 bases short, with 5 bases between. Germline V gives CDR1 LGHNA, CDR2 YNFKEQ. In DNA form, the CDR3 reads TGTGCCAGCAGCCAAGAAGTAGCTGGGGCCAACGTCCTGACTTTC. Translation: CASSQEVAGANVLTF.

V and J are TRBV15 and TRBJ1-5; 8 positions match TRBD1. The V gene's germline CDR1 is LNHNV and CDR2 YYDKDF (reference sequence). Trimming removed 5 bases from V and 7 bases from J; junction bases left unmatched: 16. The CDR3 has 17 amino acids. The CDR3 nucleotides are TGTGCCACCAGCCTAACTCAGGGGGCGCGAGTTAGCCAGCCCCAGCATTTT. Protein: CATSLTQGARVSQPQHF.

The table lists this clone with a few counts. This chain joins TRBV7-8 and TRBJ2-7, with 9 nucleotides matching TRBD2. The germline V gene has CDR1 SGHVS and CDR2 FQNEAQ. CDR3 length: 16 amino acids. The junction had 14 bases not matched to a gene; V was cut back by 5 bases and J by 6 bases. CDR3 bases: TGTGCCAGCAGCCCAAGCACTAGCGGGCGGGGGGGCGAGCAGTACTTC. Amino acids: CASSPSTSGRGGEQYF.

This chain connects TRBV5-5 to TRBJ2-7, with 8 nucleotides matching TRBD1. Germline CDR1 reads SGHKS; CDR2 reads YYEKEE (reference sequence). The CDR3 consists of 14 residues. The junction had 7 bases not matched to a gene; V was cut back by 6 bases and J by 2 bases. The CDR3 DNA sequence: TGTGCCAGCAACAGGGGGACGGCTGCCTACGAGCAGTACTTC. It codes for CASNRGTAAYEQYF.

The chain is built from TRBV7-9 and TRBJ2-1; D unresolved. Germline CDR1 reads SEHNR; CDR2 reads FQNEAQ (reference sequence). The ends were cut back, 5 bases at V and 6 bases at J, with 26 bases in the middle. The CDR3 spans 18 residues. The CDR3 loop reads CASSPPLVGRWIGNEQFF. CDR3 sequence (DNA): TGTGCCAGCAGCCCACCCCTCGTGGGCCGGTGGATAGGCAATGAGCAGTTCTTC.

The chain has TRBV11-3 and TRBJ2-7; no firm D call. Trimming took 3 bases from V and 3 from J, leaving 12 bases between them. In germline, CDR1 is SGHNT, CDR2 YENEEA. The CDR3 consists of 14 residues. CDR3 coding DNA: TGTGCCAGCAGCTTGGCCGGCGGTGACTACGAGCAGTACTTC. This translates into CASSLAGGDYEQYF.

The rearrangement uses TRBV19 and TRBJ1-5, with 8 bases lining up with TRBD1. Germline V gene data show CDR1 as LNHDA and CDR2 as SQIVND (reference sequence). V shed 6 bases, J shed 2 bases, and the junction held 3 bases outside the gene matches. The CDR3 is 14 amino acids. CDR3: CASSPTGGNQPQHF. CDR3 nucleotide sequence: TGTGCCAGTAGCCCGACAGGGGGCAATCAGCCCCAGCATTTT. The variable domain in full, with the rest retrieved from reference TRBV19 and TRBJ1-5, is DGGITQSPKYLFRKEGQNVTLSCEQNLNHDAMYWYRQDPGQGLRLIYYSQIVNDFQKGDIAEGYSVSREKKESFPLTVTSAQKNPTAFYLCASSPTGGNQPQHFGDGTRLSIL.

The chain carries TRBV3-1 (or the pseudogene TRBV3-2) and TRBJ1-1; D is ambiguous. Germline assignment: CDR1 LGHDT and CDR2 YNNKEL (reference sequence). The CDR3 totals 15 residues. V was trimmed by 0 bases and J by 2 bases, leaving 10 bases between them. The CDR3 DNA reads TGTGCCAGCAGCCAAGAAGGTACAGTTAACACTGAAGCTTTCTTT. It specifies CASSQEGTVNTEAFF.

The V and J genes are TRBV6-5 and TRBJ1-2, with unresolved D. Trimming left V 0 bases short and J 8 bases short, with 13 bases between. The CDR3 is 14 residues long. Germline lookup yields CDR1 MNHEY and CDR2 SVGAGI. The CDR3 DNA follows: TGTGCCAGCAGTTACTCGTCGGAGGCACGCGGCTACACCTTC. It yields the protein CASSYSSEARGYTF.

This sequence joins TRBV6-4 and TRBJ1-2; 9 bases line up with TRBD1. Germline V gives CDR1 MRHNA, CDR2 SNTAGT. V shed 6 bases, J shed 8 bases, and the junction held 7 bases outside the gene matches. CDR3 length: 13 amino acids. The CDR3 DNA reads TGTGCCAGCAGCGACGAGACAGGGGGAGGCTACACCTTC. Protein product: CASSDETGGGYTF.

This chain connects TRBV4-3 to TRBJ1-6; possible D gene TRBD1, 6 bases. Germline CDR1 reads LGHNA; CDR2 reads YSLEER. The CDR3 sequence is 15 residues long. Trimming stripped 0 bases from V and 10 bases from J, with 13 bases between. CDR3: CASSQDGTRGSPLHF. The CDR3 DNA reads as TGCGCCAGCAGCCAAGATGGGACCAGGGGCTCACCCCTCCACTTT.

The CDR3 region has the DNA TGTGCCAGCAGCTTTATCCGGGACAACTACGAGCAGTACTTC. Translation gives CASSFIRDNYEQYF. The chain couples TRBV11-2 to TRBJ2-7, with D tentatively TRBD1 (6 bases). Trimming stripped 3 bases from V and 3 bases from J, with 12 bases between. The CDR3 has 14 amino acids. Looked up from germline, CDR1 is SGHAT and CDR2 is FQNNGV. The variable domain in full, with the rest retrieved from reference TRBV11-2 and TRBJ2-7, is EAGVAQSPRYKIIEKRQSVAFWCNPISGHATLYWYQQILGQGPKLLIQFQNNGVVDDSQLPKDRFSAERLKGVDSTLKIQPAKLEDSAVYLCASSFIRDNYEQYFGPGTRLTVT.

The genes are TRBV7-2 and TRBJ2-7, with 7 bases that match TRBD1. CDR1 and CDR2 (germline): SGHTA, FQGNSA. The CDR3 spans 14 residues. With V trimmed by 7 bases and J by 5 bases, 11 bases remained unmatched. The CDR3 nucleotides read TGTGCCAGCAACCCCCTGGGACAGTTCCACGAGCAGTACTTC. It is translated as CASNPLGQFHEQYF.